Listed below are T cell receptor beta chains from one sample, sequenced in a study of beta chain features in type 1 diabetes. Method: immunoSEQ multiplex PCR; TCRdb's copy keeps in-frame clones and lacks some. Among 450,000 to 600,000 clones listed, roughly 31% were seen once. The source material was naive CD4+ T cells from blood. The receptors derive from a young man in good health. Both conserved end residues are part of each CDR3. The D gene is left open where the match is weak. The size of a clone is reported for some rows only, either as once, few or many, or as a class for expanded clones.

size	V	J	D	DNA	CDR3
NA	TRBV25-1	TRBJ2-1	NA	TGTGCCAGCAGGGAAGAGGGAATCTCCTACAATGAGCAGTTCTTC	CASREEGISYNEQFF
NA	TRBV5-1	TRBJ2-1	TRBD2	TGCGCCAGCAGCTTGGGACTAGCGGGAGGAGGTGAGCAGTTCTTC	CASSLGLAGGGEQFF
NA	TRBV4-3	TRBJ2-1	NA	TGCGCCAGCAGCCTACGGACCGGCGATGAGCAGTTCTTC	CASSLRTGDEQFF
few	TRBV30	TRBJ1-5	TRBD1	TGTGCCTTCAGGGACAGACACAATCAGCCCCAGCATTTT	CAFRDRHNQPQHF
NA	TRBV29-1	TRBJ2-7	TRBD2	TGCAGCGTCGCTAGCGGGAGTTTGTACGAGCAGTACTTC	CSVASGSLYEQYF
NA	TRBV15	TRBJ2-5	TRBD2	TGTGCCACCAGCAGAGGTCTAGCGGGAGGTCCAGAGACCCAGTACTTC	CATSRGLAGGPETQYF
NA	TRBV29-1	TRBJ2-1	TRBD1	TGCAGCGGGGGACAGGGGGCGAATGAGCAGTTCTTC	CSGGQGANEQFF
NA	TRBV7-9	TRBJ2-7	NA	TGTGCCAGCAGCTTAGGGGCTTACGAGCAGTACTTC	CASSLGAYEQYF
few	TRBV30	TRBJ2-3	NA	TGTGCCTGGGGGGCCGGGGGCCCAGATACGCAGTATTTT	CAWGAGGPDTQYF
NA	TRBV2	TRBJ2-1	TRBD1	TGTGCCGGAGACAGGGGTTCCTACAATGAGCAGTTCTTC	CAGDRGSYNEQFF
NA	TRBV9	TRBJ2-6	NA	TGTGCCAGCAGCCCAGCCCACCGCTCTGGGGCCAACGTCCTGACTTTC	CASSPAHRSGANVLTF
few	TRBV30	TRBJ2-7	NA	TGTGCCTGGAGCCCACTCGGCGAGCAGTACTTC	CAWSPLGEQYF
NA	TRBV21-1	TRBJ2-5	NA	TGTGCCAGCAGCAAATTGACTAGCGGCCTTCAGGAGACCCAGTACTTC	CASSKLTSGLQETQYF
few	TRBV7-2	TRBJ2-7	NA	TGTGCCAGCAGCGGAGGGGACAAGTACTACGAGCAGTACTTC	CASSGGDKYYEQYF
NA	TRBV10-3	TRBJ2-5	NA	TGTGCCATCAGGGACAGCGAAGAGACCCAGTACTTC	CAIRDSEETQYF
NA	TRBV7-2	TRBJ2-7	NA	TGTGCCAGCAGCTTAGAGGCCCAAGTCTACGAGCAGTACTTC	CASSLEAQVYEQYF
few	TRBV4-1	TRBJ2-1	TRBD2	TGCGCCAGCAGCCGCCCGGGACTAGCGTCCTACAATGAGCAGTTCTTC	CASSRPGLASYNEQFF
NA	TRBV6-6	TRBJ1-4	NA	TGTGCCAGCAGGGGACGCGGTAATGAAAAACTGTTTTTT	CASRGRGNEKLFF
few	TRBV4-3	TRBJ2-5	NA	TGCGCCAGCAGCCAAGAAGGCGACAGAGCACGGGAGACCCAGTACTTC	CASSQEGDRARETQYF
NA	TRBV11-2	TRBJ2-1	TRBD2	TGTGCCAGCAGCTTAGGCCGCGGAGCGGGAGGGCCCTCCCGGGGTGAGCAGTTCTTC	CASSLGRGAGGPSRGEQFF
few	TRBV29-1	TRBJ2-3	NA	TGCAGCGTTGATGAAGGCACAGATACGCAGTATTTT	CSVDEGTDTQYF
once	TRBV5-4	TRBJ2-5	NA	TGTGCCAGCAGCTTGCTCCCCTCGAGACAAGAGACCCAGTACTTC	CASSLLPSRQETQYF
once	TRBV9	TRBJ1-2	NA	TGTGCCAGCAGCGTAGGTTTGGAGAGGGGAAACTATGGCTACACCTTC	CASSVGLERGNYGYTF
NA	TRBV7-9	TRBJ2-5	TRBD1	TGTGCCAGCAGGCCAACCGACAGGGCTCAAGAGACCCAGTACTTC	CASRPTDRAQETQYF
few	TRBV7-9	TRBJ2-1	NA	TGTGCCAGCAGGGCGTGGAATGAGCAGTTCTTC	CASRAWNEQFF
NA	TRBV20-1	TRBJ2-1	NA	TGCAGTCTGCTGGGAAATGAGCAGTTCTTC	CSLLGNEQFF
NA	TRBV15	TRBJ2-4	TRBD2	TGTGCCACCAGCAGAGATAGGGGGACTAGCGGAGCCATTCAGTACTTC	CATSRDRGTSGAIQYF
few	TRBV28	TRBJ1-2	NA	TGTGCCAGCAGTTCCCCCTCGGGGGGGAACTATGGCTACACCTTC	CASSSPSGGNYGYTF
NA	TRBV2	TRBJ2-5	NA	TGTGCCAGCAGTGAGTTCAGGGTTGAGACCCAGTACTTC	CASSEFRVETQYF
NA	TRBV5-4	TRBJ2-3	TRBD1	TGTGCCAGCAGCTGGGACCCGGGACAGAGCACAGATACGCAGTATTTT	CASSWDPGQSTDTQYF
NA	TRBV27	TRBJ2-6	NA	TGTGCCAGCACTTCTCAGGGAGTTTACTCTGGGGCCAACGTCCTGACTTTC	CASTSQGVYSGANVLTF
few	TRBV23-1	TRBJ2-1	NA	TGCGCCAGCAGTCCGAGGATTGAGCAGTTCTTC	CASSPRIEQFF
NA	TRBV30	TRBJ1-1	NA	TGTGCCTGGAGTGCAGGGCGAATGAACACTGAAGCTTTCTTT	CAWSAGRMNTEAFF
NA	TRBV29-1	TRBJ1-1	NA	TGCAGCGTTTCCCCCTCGCAGGGAGGTGGGACTGAAGCTTTCTTT	CSVSPSQGGGTEAFF
NA	TRBV27	TRBJ2-7	TRBD1	TGTGCCAGCAGTCGACAGGGGTTCTACGAGCAGTACTTC	CASSRQGFYEQYF
NA	TRBV10-3	TRBJ2-2	TRBD2	TGTGCCATCAGTGCAAAGCGGGAAGACACCGGGGAGCTGTTTTTT	CAISAKREDTGELFF
NA	TRBV6-5	TRBJ2-7	TRBD1	TGTGCCAGCAGTTACTCGGGACAGTACGAGCAGTACTTC	CASSYSGQYEQYF
NA	TRBV30	TRBJ1-4	NA	TGTGCCTGGAGTGTACGCGGCCTTAGGGACGAAAAACTGTTTTTT	CAWSVRGLRDEKLFF
NA	TRBV28	TRBJ2-2	TRBD2	TGTGCCAGCAGTCCCACGGGGGGCACCGGGGAGCTGTTTTTT	CASSPTGGTGELFF
NA	TRBV7-8	TRBJ1-1	NA	TGTGCCAGCAGCGACGGTCCCCGAGCTTTCTTT	CASSDGPRAFF
few	TRBV30	TRBJ1-2	NA	TGTGCCTGGAGTCCACACGGGTCAGGCTACACCTTC	CAWSPHGSGYTF
NA	TRBV7-3	TRBJ2-1	TRBD2	TGTGCCAGCAGCTTAAGGCGAGCGGGAATCTACAATGAGCAGTTCTTC	CASSLRRAGIYNEQFF
NA	TRBV7-2	TRBJ2-7	TRBD1	TGTGCCAGCAGCTTAGGGGACAGGACTTTGGGGGAGCAGTACTTC	CASSLGDRTLGEQYF
NA	TRBV5-4	TRBJ2-3	NA	TGTGCCAGCAGCTCCCACGACCGCTCGTCCACAGATACGCAGTATTTT	CASSSHDRSSTDTQYF
NA	TRBV28	TRBJ2-7	NA	TGTGCCAGCAGTTCGTCCAAAACCATTTACGAGCAGTACTTC	CASSSSKTIYEQYF
few	TRBV5-1	TRBJ2-5	NA	TGCGCCAGCAGCTTGGGTCGCGAGACCCAGTACTTC	CASSLGRETQYF
once	TRBV6-1	TRBJ2-7	NA	TGTGCCAGCAGCACTCATTCCTCCTACGAGCAGTACTTC	CASSTHSSYEQYF
few	TRBV30	TRBJ1-2	NA	TGTGCCTGGAGTGTACGACAGGCTCGTGGCTACACCTTC	CAWSVRQARGYTF
few	TRBV4-2	TRBJ2-1	NA	TGTGCCAGCAGCCAAGGATGGCTAGCGCAATACAATGAGCAGTTCTTC	CASSQGWLAQYNEQFF
NA	TRBV27	TRBJ2-7	TRBD2	TGTGCCAGCAGTAAACTAGCGGAAACCTACGAGCAGTACTTC	CASSKLAETYEQYF
once	TRBV18	TRBJ2-7	TRBD2	TGTGCCAGCTCCGGGACTAGCGGGCCCTACGAGCAGTACTTC	CASSGTSGPYEQYF
few	TRBV19	TRBJ2-6	TRBD2	TGTGCCAGTAGTCCTAGCGGGAGGGCTGGGGCCAACGTCCTGACTTTC	CASSPSGRAGANVLTF
NA	TRBV5-4	TRBJ2-1	NA	TGTGCCAGCAGCGCATCCCGGGACTACAATGAGCAGTTCTTC	CASSASRDYNEQFF
NA	TRBV30	TRBJ2-7	TRBD1	TGTGCCTGGTCCAGGGGGCGAGCCGAGCAGTACTTC	CAWSRGRAEQYF
NA	TRBV12-5	TRBJ1-1	NA	TGTGCTAGTTCAGAGACGGCGAACACTGAAGCTTTCTTT	CASSETANTEAFF
NA	TRBV7-9	TRBJ2-7	TRBD2	TGTGCCAGCAGCTCGTCCGGGACTAGCGGGAGACCCTCCTACGAGCAGTACTTC	CASSSSGTSGRPSYEQYF
NA	TRBV30	TRBJ1-2	NA	TGTGCCTGGAGCCCCACCACTAACTATGGCTACACCTTC	CAWSPTTNYGYTF